The 10 T cell receptor beta chains listed next were all sequenced from one sample in a study of T cell repertoires in cytomegalovirus infection (dated by TCRdb to the late 2010s). Sequencing instrument: Illumina HiSeq 1500. TCRdb's own reprocessing of the public reads used fastp at Q25 and MiXCR and kept productive beta chains. Under each unique CDR3 protein, matching rows form one entry showing the most common genes and DNA. The sample table lists under 800,000 distinct CDR3 sequences, more than 20% of them with a count of one. The top ten constitute roughly 8% of the sample. The sample taken for sequencing was CD8+ T cells from PBMCs. These TCRs come from a human donor in good health (CMV status not recorded). Some clones in this sample may be carry-over from other donors' samples.

This clonotype was counted at least ten times. This chain uses TRBV7-6 with TRBJ2-1; D is perhaps TRBD1 (5 bases). The germline V gene has CDR1 SGHVS and CDR2 FNYEAQ. V was cut by 5 bases and J by 9 bases, with 14 bases left in between. The CDR3 has 13 amino acids. The chain's CDR3 is CASSPRGQAEQFF. DNA of the CDR3: TGTGCCAGCAGCCCCCGCGGACAAGCTGAGCAGTTCTTC.

This clonotype turned up a few times. The chain carries TRBV5-5 and TRBJ2-4, with 9 bases identical to TRBD1. This CDR3 contains 18 residues. Trimming cost V 4 bases and J 0 bases; bases outside gene matches: 11. The germline V gene has CDR1 SGHKS and CDR2 YYEKEE (reference sequence). The CDR3 is CASSLRTGETLAKNIQYF. CDR3 coding DNA: TGTGCCAGCAGCCTCCGGACAGGGGAAACACTAGCCAAAAACATTCAGTACTTC.

V gene TRBV10-3 combines with J gene TRBJ1-2, with 8 bases lining up with TRBD1. V was clipped by 2 bases and J by 0 bases; unmatched bases: 5. The CDR3 covers 16 residues. Germline loops: CDR1 ENHRY, CDR2 SYGVKD. The CDR3, as DNA: TGTGCCATCAGTGAGCCTCCGACAGGGGCTAACTATGGCTACACCTTC. It is translated as CAISEPPTGANYGYTF.

This clonotype was counted many times. The J gene is TRBJ2-2, the V gene TRBV10-3; D gene uncertain. The germline gives CDR1 ENHRY, CDR2 SYGVKD. Trimming left V 2 bases short and J 3 bases short, with 13 bases between. The CDR3 covers 16 residues. In nucleotides, the CDR3 is TGTGCCATCAGTGAGCCAGCAGGAGAACACACCGGGGAGCTGTTTTTT. It encodes CAISEPAGEHTGELFF.

This chain uses TRBV6-5 with TRBJ2-7, with a possible D match to TRBD2 (6 bases). Germline CDR1 reads MNHEY; CDR2 reads SVGAGI. Deletions cut 6 bases from V and 3 bases from J, with 15 bases between. The CDR3 has 14 residues. The CDR3 DNA follows: TGTGCCAGCAGCTCCGGGGGACCCAACTACGAGCAGTACTTC. It specifies CASSSGGPNYEQYF.

The chain joins TRBV19 to TRBJ2-1, with D tentatively TRBD1 (6 bases). CDR3 length equals 14 residues. From germline, CDR1 is LNHDA and CDR2 SQIVND (reference sequence). With 7 bases removed from V and 7 bases from J, the gap between germline ends came to 17 bases. This CDR3 is CASTNAGTLNEQFF. CDR3 sequence (DNA): TGTGCCAGTACCAATGCCGGGACACTAAATGAGCAGTTCTTC.

The genes are TRBV2 and TRBJ2-7; 9 nucleotides align to TRBD1. CDR1 is SNHLY and CDR2 is FYNNEI in the germline V gene. The CDR3 extends over 12 amino acids. V lost 11 bases, J lost 3 bases, and 5 bases stayed unmatched. Here the CDR3 reads CAVWDRDYEQYF. Here the CDR3 DNA reads TGTGCCGTTTGGGACAGGGACTACGAGCAGTACTTC. The variable domain in full, with the rest retrieved from reference TRBV2 and TRBJ2-7, is EPEVTQTPSHQVTQMGQEVILRCVPISNHLYFYWYRQILGQKVEFLVSFYNNEISEKSEIFDDQFSVERPDGSNFTLKIRSTKLEDSAMYFCAVWDRDYEQYFGPGTRLTVT.

The chain couples TRBV29-1 to TRBJ1-1, with D possibly matching TRBD1 (5 bases). Germline V lookup: CDR1 SQVTM, CDR2 ANQGSEA. The CDR3 is 16 residues long. The V gene lost 6 bases and the J gene lost 0 bases, with 20 bases spanning the gap. The CDR3 loop is CSVADSLTLMNTEAFF. CDR3 nucleotide sequence: TGCAGCGTGGCCGACAGCCTCACCCTCATGAACACTGAAGCTTTCTTT.

This clonotype showed up just a few times. The chain is built from TRBV6-1 and TRBJ2-7; D unclear. The CDR3 extends over 11 amino acids. Germline CDR1 is MNHNS and CDR2 is SASEGT. V was cut by 4 bases and J by 5 bases, with 6 bases left in between. CDR3 in DNA: TGTGCCAGCAGTGGGAACAACGAGCAGTACTTC. Translated, it gives CASSGNNEQYF.

Only a few counts were recorded for this clonotype. This rearrangement joins TRBV29-1 to TRBJ1-1, with D possibly matching TRBD1 (5 bases). The V and J ends lost 5 bases and 1 base respectively, with 20 bases between them. Per germline, CDR1 SQVTM and CDR2 ANQGSEA. The CDR3 is 16 amino acids. The DNA of the CDR3 is TGCAGCGTTTGGGGGGAAGGGGCCGTGGGGAACACTGAAGCTTTCTTT. Encoded protein: CSVWGEGAVGNTEAFF.